Reported below is one T cell receptor beta chain. Assay used: immunoSEQ multiplex PCR; TCRdb lists only in-frame clones, some missing. Found here are 80,000 to 95,000 clones, 80% to 90% of them singletons; the top ten hold 25% to 30%. These data originate in a study of blood T cell repertoires in COVID-19. As for the study in general: From T cells, B-cell-depleted T cells, or PBMCs came the material, which was cDNA or gDNA.

J gave up 7 bases and V 2 bases, and 9 bases lay outside the gene matches. Per the germline V gene, CDR1 is MNHNS and CDR2 is SASEGT. This CDR3 contains 16 residues. The receptor was derived from a man aged 45-60 years with active or convalescent COVID-19. Material: peripheral blood. The chain employs TRBV6-1 and TRBJ1-1, with 11 bases matching TRBD1. The CDR3 spells CASSELTTGTGGEAFF. CDR3 bases: TGTGCCAGCAGTGAATTAACTACCGGGACAGGGGGTGAAGCTTTCTTT.